Below are 8 T cell receptor beta chains sequenced from a single sample in a study of early T cells in non-severe SARS-CoV-2 infection. MiXCR was run by TCRdb on the 5' RACE reads, yielding one entry per CDR3 protein. Of approximately 80,000 distinct CDR3 sequences in the sample, less than 15% were seen once. The sample was whole blood. All receptors come from an adult who was a healthcare worker with PCR-confirmed SARS-CoV-2 infection or an uninfected control (not recorded which).

Details on this clonotype: A much larger clone lies one base from this, so it may be a read error. V gene TRBV15 combines with J gene TRBJ2-1; no reliable D call. Germline V gene data show CDR1 as LNHNV and CDR2 as YYDKDF (reference sequence). The CDR3 is made up of 13 amino acids. With 4 bases removed from V and 7 bases from J, the gap between germline ends came to 11 bases. The CDR3 protein is CATSTTVWNEQFF. DNA of the CDR3: TGTGCCACCAGCACGACTGTGTGGAATGAGCAGTTCTTC.

This clonotype was counted between two and nine times. The rearrangement joins TRBV28 to TRBJ2-5, with D unclear. The CDR3 spans 13 residues. V gave up 3 bases and J gave up 4 bases, with 9 bases separating them. Looked up from germline, CDR1 is MDHEN and CDR2 is SYDVKM. The CDR3, as DNA: TGTGCCAGCAGTTTCAACAGCCCAGAGACCCAGTACTTC. Translating it yields CASSFNSPETQYF.

The rearrangement uses TRBV18 and TRBJ1-2; D gene ambiguous. The germline V gene encodes CDR1 KGHSH and CDR2 LQKENI. The length of the CDR3 is 16 residues. The V and J ends lost 1 base and 0 bases respectively, with 12 bases between them. CDR3 bases: TGTGCCAGCTCACCACAAACCGGCCGGACTAACTATGGCTACACCTTC. It yields the protein CASSPQTGRTNYGYTF. The whole variable domain, remainder taken from reference TRBV18 and TRBJ1-2, is NAGVMQNPRHLVRRRGQEARLRCSPMKGHSHVYWYRQLPEEGLKFMVYLQKENIIDESGMPKERFSAEFPKEGPSILRIQQVVRGDSAAYFCASSPQTGRTNYGYTFGSGTRLTVV.

This clonotype was seen a handful of times. This chain joins TRBV3-1 and TRBJ1-1, with D perhaps TRBD1 (5 bases). Trimming left V 1 base short and J 5 bases short, with 17 bases between. This CDR3 comprises 16 residues. Germline V gene lookup returns CDR1 LGHDT and CDR2 YNNKEL (reference sequence). The CDR3 DNA sequence: TGTGCCAGCAGCCAAGTTTCGGCAGGGTTTATGACTGAAGCTTTCTTT. Residues: CASSQVSAGFMTEAFF.

Ten or more counts support this clonotype. One end of the junction varies from germline; a read error may be responsible. The CDR3 coding sequence is TGTGCCAGCAGTTCGAGAGTAATAGTGGACTTC. It specifies CASSSRVIVDF. J is TRBJ2-4 and V is TRBV28; no firm D call. This CDR3 contains 11 residues. Germline V gives CDR1 MDHEN, CDR2 SYDVKM.

The J gene is TRBJ2-3, the V gene TRBV28, with 7 nucleotides matching TRBD2. Germline assignment: CDR1 MDHEN and CDR2 SYDVKM. The CDR3 has 16 amino acids. V shed 8 bases and J 4 bases; nucleotides not matched to a gene: 15. The CDR3 region has the DNA TGTGCCAGCCACTCTCACCTGGGAGGGTGGGCAGATACGCAGTATTTT. Translated: CASHSHLGGWADTQYF.

The chain recombines TRBV7-2 with TRBJ2-3; TRBD2 agrees at 10 bases. Germline CDR1 and CDR2: SGHTA and FQGNSA. This CDR3 is 16 amino acids long. After removal of 3 bases from V and 7 bases from J, the junction contained 10 bases not matched to a gene. This chain's CDR3 is CASSLQSGRATYTQYF. CDR3 DNA sequence: TGTGCCAGCAGCTTGCAAAGCGGGAGGGCCACTTATACGCAGTATTTT.

This clonotype was found a few times. This chain joins TRBV18 and TRBJ2-1, with TRBD2 identical over 7 bases. The ends lost 2 bases at V and 12 bases at J; junction bases unmatched: 7. The CDR3 has 13 residues. Germline values: CDR1 KGHSH, CDR2 LQKENI. CDR3 coding DNA: TGTGCCAGCTCACCAATAGTTGGGGAGGGGCAGTTCTTC. It encodes CASSPIVGEGQFF.